Reported below is one T cell receptor (beta chain). Its antigen is currently unknown. The source of the sample is a study of cytomegalovirus exposure and HLA in healthy donors. Points from the study as a whole: Whilst most TCR sequences proved rare, a subset of public TCRs occurred across many donors. A later analysis found first-cohort TCR clusters tended to co-occur in the 120 validation repertoires.

Some clones are missing from TCRdb's copy, which holds only in-frame ones; the method was immunoSEQ multiplex PCR. The sample includes fewer than 250,000 clones, around nine tenths of them seen just once. CDR1 is MGHRA and CDR2 is YSYEKL in the germline V gene. The CDR3 sequence is 14 residues long. V was clipped by 2 bases and J by 3 bases; unmatched bases: 4. These donors were members of the approximately 110-subject validation cohort, a group separate from the roughly 670-subject first cohort. This chain joins TRBV4-1 and TRBJ2-7; TRBD1 aligns across 7 bases. Input material: PBMCs. This clonotype was sampled from a man younger than 30 in good health and CMV-seronegative. Here the CDR3 reads CASSQRQGVYEQYF. Written as DNA, the CDR3 is TGCGCCAGCAGCCAACGGCAGGGGGTCTACGAGCAGTACTTC.